Below, 12 T cell receptor beta chains from the same sample are listed, as sequenced in a study of T-cell memory formation after mild COVID-19 (dated by TCRdb to about 2021). The library was made by 5' RACE. Instrument used: Illumina NovaSeq 6000. TCRdb passed the public sequencing reads through fastp at Q25 and MiXCR, retaining productive beta sequences. Every CDR3 protein is listed once, alongside the most common genes and DNA of its rows. In all, the sample holds hundreds of thousands of distinct CDR3 sequences, and nearly 25% of those were seen once. The ten top clones hold roughly an eighth of the sample. Sample: PBMCs or a T cell subset sorted from them (not recorded which). The receptors were sampled from an adult woman who had mild COVID-19 (a few samples of this study predate the infection). The sample titles of this study are shuffled in the database, so cell type and time point are left out; the donor was told from shared clones.

The rearrangement links TRBV7-9 to TRBJ2-3, with 10 bases that match TRBD2. The V and J ends lost 6 bases and 2 bases, in that order; junction bases with no gene match: 5. The CDR3 loop spans 15 amino acids. Germline V gene sequence: CDR1 SEHNR, CDR2 FQNEAQ (reference sequence). This chain's CDR3 is CASSERGGFTDTQYF. The CDR3 region has the DNA TGTGCCAGCAGTGAGCGGGGGGGGTTCACAGATACGCAGTATTTT.

This clonotype was recorded a few times. The gene calls are TRBV7-9 and TRBJ2-1; 8 bases line up with TRBD2. V lost 0 bases and J lost 8; bases outside the gene matches: 6. Per germline, CDR1 SEHNR and CDR2 FQNEAQ (reference sequence). The CDR3 runs 15 residues. CDR3 DNA sequence: TGTGCCAGCAGCTTAGCAGCGGGAGCTAACTATGAGCAGTTCTTC. Translation: CASSLAAGANYEQFF.

This clonotype has just a few counts. V is TRBV18 and J is TRBJ2-3, with a weak D call TRBD1 (5 bases). The CDR3 covers 15 residues. The germline V and J ends were trimmed by 4 bases and 0 bases, with 11 bases remaining between them. CDR1 is KGHSH, CDR2 LQKENI, per germline. For the CDR3, the DNA is TGTGCCAGCTCACTGACAGAGTCTAGCACAGATACGCAGTATTTT. Translated, it gives CASSLTESSTDTQYF.

This clonotype came up a few times. The chain is built from TRBV5-1 and TRBJ2-3; D possibly corresponds to TRBD2 (5 bases). This CDR3 is 15 amino acids long. Trimming removed 7 bases from V and 2 bases from J, with 17 bases in between. The germline V gene encodes CDR1 SGHRS and CDR2 YFSETQ. The CDR3 sequence is CASATRADNTDTQYF. CDR3 coding DNA: TGCGCCAGCGCCACCAGAGCGGATAACACAGATACGCAGTATTTT.

This clonotype has just a few counts. The gene calls are TRBV24-1 and TRBJ2-1; 15 positions match TRBD2. The CDR3 length is 18 residues. CDR1 KGHDR and CDR2 SFDVKD come from the germline V gene. The J segment lost 6 bases and the V segment lost 2 bases, leaving 7 bases of the junction unmatched. As DNA, the CDR3 is TGTGCCACCAGTGATTCAGGGACTAGCGGGGGGCCCCCCAATGAGCAGTTCTTC. It specifies CATSDSGTSGGPPNEQFF.

This clonotype was counted between two and nine times. The chain links TRBV5-1 to TRBJ2-3; TRBD2 aligns across 8 bases. There are 14 residues in the CDR3. Germline V CDR1 and CDR2: SGHRS, YFSETQ. Trimming cost V 4 bases and J 5 bases; bases outside gene matches: 6. CDR3 protein: CASSHGTSQDTQYF. The CDR3 DNA reads as TGCGCCAGCAGCCACGGGACTAGTCAAGATACGCAGTATTTT.

This sequence joins TRBV6-1 and TRBJ1-6, with unresolved D. The CDR3 spans 15 residues. V lost 2 bases to trimming and J lost 0 bases, with 5 bases between them. Germline-derived CDR1 and CDR2 are MNHNS and SASEGT. Here the CDR3 reads CASSEWSSYNSPLHF. CDR3 nucleotide sequence: TGTGCCAGCAGTGAATGGAGCTCCTATAATTCACCCCTCCACTTT.

The V call is TRBV20-1, the J call TRBJ2-7; unclear D gene. Germline V lookup: CDR1 DFQATT, CDR2 SNEGSKA (reference sequence). V dropped 0 bases and J dropped 0 bases, with 6 bases sitting between them. This CDR3 spans 13 amino acids. CDR3 nucleotide sequence: TGCAGTGCTAGAGAATCGAACTCCTACGAGCAGTACTTC. Translating gives CSARESNSYEQYF.

CDR3: CSASSGTYYEQYF. CDR3 coding DNA: TGCAGTGCTTCCTCCGGGACGTACTACGAGCAGTACTTC. The chain is built from TRBV20-1 and TRBJ2-7, with D possibly being TRBD1 or TRBD2 (5 bases each). Germline lookup yields CDR1 DFQATT and CDR2 SNEGSKA (reference sequence). V was shortened by 5 bases and J by 3 bases, with 14 bases between the two germline ends. This CDR3 contains 13 residues.

The rearrangement links TRBV6-5 to TRBJ2-1; D possibly matches TRBD1 or TRBD2 (5 bases each). CDR3 length equals 16 residues. V was clipped by 2 bases and J by 0 bases, with 11 bases between them. CDR1 and CDR2 (germline): MNHEY, SVGAGI. CDR3 nucleotide sequence: TGTGCCAGCAGTTACGATCGGGGACGCTCCTACAATGAGCAGTTCTTC. Its protein is CASSYDRGRSYNEQFF.

V is TRBV6-5 and J is TRBJ2-1, with a possible D match to TRBD2 (5 bases). The CDR3 is made up of 15 amino acids. The V gene's germline CDR1 is MNHEY and CDR2 SVGAGI. Trimming shortened V by 0 bases and J by 12 bases, and 18 bases separated the two germline ends. The DNA of the CDR3 is TGTGCCAGCAGTTACTCGGCGGGTGTCGGATCAGGGCAGTTCTTC. It is translated as CASSYSAGVGSGQFF.

The V gene is TRBV15, the J gene TRBJ2-3; 7 bases line up with TRBD2. Germline CDR1 reads LNHNV; CDR2 reads YYDKDF (reference sequence). CDR3 length: 14 amino acids. J lost 2 bases, V lost 9 bases, and 8 bases had no gene match. The CDR3 here is CATRGSGYTDTQYF. CDR3 DNA: TGTGCCACTCGGGGTAGCGGGTACACAGATACGCAGTATTTT.